This passage covers 18 T cell receptor beta chains from one sample sequenced in a study of early T cells in non-severe SARS-CoV-2 infection. A single record per CDR3 protein comes from TCRdb applying MiXCR to the 5' RACE reads. The top ten hold about 7.8% of the sample, which has 86,000 or so distinct CDR3 sequences, less than 8% seen once. Sequencing used whole blood. Source of these receptors: an adult who was a healthcare worker with PCR-confirmed SARS-CoV-2 infection or an uninfected control (not recorded which).

This clonotype appeared many times. This rearrangement joins TRBV18 to TRBJ1-6; no firm D call. The length of the CDR3 is 16 residues. The germline V gene has CDR1 KGHSH and CDR2 LQKENI. Trimming pared 3 bases from V and 0 bases from J, leaving 9 bases between. CDR3 protein: CASSPVQSSYNSPLHF. CDR3 sequence (DNA): TGTGCCAGCTCACCGGTACAGAGCTCCTATAATTCACCCCTCCACTTT.

This chain connects TRBV4-1 to TRBJ2-5, with a possible D match to TRBD2 (6 bases). The V and J ends lost 0 bases and 6 bases respectively, with 20 bases between them. The CDR3 runs 17 residues. CDR1 is MGHRA and CDR2 is YSYEKL in the germline V gene. For the CDR3, the DNA is TGCGCCAGCAGCCAAGATGGAGGGGCTTTTGTGCTACAGACCCAGTACTTC. Residues: CASSQDGGAFVLQTQYF.

This clonotype was recorded at least ten times. J is TRBJ2-1 and V is TRBV11-2; tentative D call: TRBD2 (5 bases). The germline V gene has CDR1 SGHAT and CDR2 FQNNGV. This CDR3 comprises 15 residues. V lost 5 bases to trimming and J lost 4 bases, with 15 bases between them. The CDR3 DNA follows: TGTGCCAGCAGCCACTCCCTCGGGATTTACAATGAGCAGTTCTTC. Its protein product is CASSHSLGIYNEQFF.

This clonotype was counted at least ten times. The chain combines TRBV6-6 with TRBJ2-1; a possible D gene is TRBD1 (5 bases). Germline V gene data show CDR1 as MNHNY and CDR2 as SVGAGI (reference sequence). This CDR3 has 13 residues. V was cut by 7 bases and J by 3 bases, with 10 bases left in between. The CDR3 DNA reads TGTGCCAGCAACCGCGACAGCTACAATGAGCAGTTCTTC. It is translated as CASNRDSYNEQFF.

This clonotype has a count of ten or more. V is TRBV3-1 and J is TRBJ1-1, with TRBD1 as a possible D gene (6 bases). Between the trimmed V and J ends, which lost 1 base and 8 bases, there was a span of 14 bases. Germline CDR1 reads LGHDT; CDR2 reads YNNKEL (reference sequence). The CDR3 contains 14 residues. The CDR3 nucleotides read TGTGCCAGCAGCCAAGTTAGGGGGGCTACAGAAGCTTTCTTT. It yields the protein CASSQVRGATEAFF.

The rearrangement joins TRBV3-1 to TRBJ2-7; the match to TRBD1 covers 9 bases. The junction had 13 bases not matched to a gene; V was cut back by 4 bases and J by 6 bases. Germline CDR1 and CDR2: LGHDT and YNNKEL (reference sequence). The CDR3 extends over 16 amino acids. The DNA of the CDR3 is TGTGCCAGCAGCCGACACCCGGGACAGGGAATCATCGAGCAGTACTTC. As protein: CASSRHPGQGIIEQYF.

This clonotype was counted a few times. V and J are TRBV6-2 or TRBV6-3 and TRBJ2-1, with D unclear. CDR1 MNHEY and CDR2 SVGEGT come from the germline V gene. The CDR3 loop spans 9 amino acids. V lost 4 bases, J lost 12 bases, and 4 bases lay in between. CDR3 in DNA: TGTGCCAGCAGTTCCCCGCAGTTCTTC. Protein sequence: CASSSPQFF.

There are many counts of this clonotype. The chain carries TRBV2 and TRBJ2-3; 7 nucleotides match TRBD1. V lost 8 bases, J lost 0 bases, and 5 bases stayed unmatched. CDR3 length: 14 amino acids. The V gene's germline CDR1 is SNHLY and CDR2 FYNNEI. DNA for the CDR3: TGTGCCAGCCAACACAGGGGAAGCACAGATACGCAGTATTTT. The encoded protein is CASQHRGSTDTQYF.

The rearrangement links TRBV24-1 to TRBJ1-4; D unclear. Trimming left V 4 bases short and J 8 bases short, with 10 bases between. The CDR3 contains 13 residues. Germline lookup yields CDR1 KGHDR and CDR2 SFDVKD. DNA for the CDR3: TGTGCCACCAGTGAGCCCGGGCGCGAAAAACTGTTTTTT. Translation: CATSEPGREKLFF.

This clonotype has a handful of counts. The chain employs TRBV28 and TRBJ2-7; 7 bases fit TRBD1. This CDR3 is 12 amino acids long. Germline V gene lookup returns CDR1 MDHEN and CDR2 SYDVKM. J lost 1 base, V lost 6 bases, and 0 bases had no gene match. The CDR3 region has the DNA TGTGCCAGCAGGGGACAGTCCTACGAGCAGTACTTC. It encodes CASRGQSYEQYF. The whole variable domain, remainder taken from reference TRBV28 and TRBJ2-7, is DVKVTQSSRYLVKRTGEKVFLECVQDMDHENMFWYRQDPGLGLRLIYFSYDVKMKEKGDIPEGYSVSREKKERFSLILESASTNQTSMYLCASRGQSYEQYFGPGTRLTVT.

This clonotype was picked up a small number of times. The rearrangement uses TRBV9 and TRBJ2-5, with 7 bases matching TRBD1. CDR3 length equals 15 residues. Trimming cost V 3 bases and J 3 bases; bases outside gene matches: 8. Per germline, CDR1 SGDLS and CDR2 YYNGEE. The CDR3 here is CASSGEQGMKETQYF. CDR3 in DNA: TGTGCCAGCAGCGGAGAACAGGGGATGAAAGAGACCCAGTACTTC. The whole variable domain, filled in from reference TRBV9 and TRBJ2-5, reads DSGVTQTPKHLITATGQRVTLRCSPRSGDLSVYWYQQSLDQGLQFLIQYYNGEERAKGNILERFSAQQFPDLHSELNLSSLELGDSALYFCASSGEQGMKETQYFGPGTRLLVL.

V usage is TRBV6-2 or TRBV6-3 and J usage is TRBJ2-5; 10 nucleotides agree with TRBD1. CDR3 size: 15 residues. Per the germline V gene, CDR1 is MNHEY and CDR2 is SVGEGT. After removal of 5 bases from V and 6 bases from J, the junction contained 9 bases not matched to a gene. CDR3 sequence: CASSAPGQGTKTQYF. In DNA form, the CDR3 reads TGTGCCAGCAGTGCACCGGGACAGGGGACGAAGACCCAGTACTTC.

There are many counts of this clonotype. V gene TRBV6-2 or TRBV6-3 combines with J gene TRBJ2-1, with a weak D call TRBD1 (5 bases). There are 11 residues in the CDR3. Trimming removed 4 bases from V and 10 bases from J, with 8 bases in between. Germline V gives CDR1 MNHEY, CDR2 SVGEGT. The CDR3 spells CASSWGGEQFF. CDR3 nucleotides: TGTGCCAGCAGTTGGGGCGGAGAGCAGTTCTTC.

CDR3 bases: TGTGCCAGCAGCGTAGACTTGCCCGATACGCAGTATTTT. Its protein product is CASSVDLPDTQYF. The rearrangement links TRBV9 to TRBJ2-3; no clear D gene. Germline V gene sequence: CDR1 SGDLS, CDR2 YYNGEE. Trimming removed 0 bases at V and 6 bases at J, with 8 bases between. This CDR3 has 13 amino acids.

This clonotype was detected a few times. The V call is TRBV6-1, the J call TRBJ2-2; D may match TRBD1 or TRBD2 (5 bases each). The ends were cut back, 3 bases at V and 0 bases at J, with 8 bases in the middle. The CDR3 is 15 residues long. In germline, CDR1 is MNHNS, CDR2 SASEGT. The CDR3 is CASSERGSNTGELFF. The CDR3 DNA is TGTGCCAGCAGTGAGAGGGGCTCGAACACCGGGGAGCTGTTTTTT.

This clonotype was observed at least ten times. This chain connects TRBV27 to TRBJ1-5, with TRBD1 matching 9 bases. The J segment lost 6 bases and the V segment lost 2 bases, leaving 8 bases of the junction unmatched. The germline V gene has CDR1 MNHEY and CDR2 SMNVEV (reference sequence). This CDR3 contains 16 residues. CDR3 in amino acids: CASSLGGQGGSQPQHF. The CDR3 DNA reads as TGTGCCAGCAGTTTAGGGGGACAGGGTGGGAGTCAGCCCCAGCATTTT.

The chain joins TRBV11-2 to TRBJ2-5, with a tentative D call TRBD2 (6 bases). CDR1 and CDR2 from the germline V gene are SGHAT and FQNNGV. The CDR3 length is 17 residues. The V and J ends lost 2 bases and 3 bases respectively, with 19 bases between them. CDR3 nucleotide sequence: TGTGCCAGCAGCTTATTCAGTATAGCGGAGACGAAAGAGACCCAGTACTTC. As protein: CASSLFSIAETKETQYF.

The chain joins TRBV7-8 to TRBJ2-1, with D unclear. V was clipped by 2 bases and J by 0 bases, with 11 bases between them. From germline, CDR1 is SGHVS and CDR2 FQNEAQ. This CDR3 contains 16 residues. The CDR3 nucleotides are TGTGCCAGCAGCTTACGTATTACGGGCTCCTACAATGAGCAGTTCTTC. Protein sequence: CASSLRITGSYNEQFF.